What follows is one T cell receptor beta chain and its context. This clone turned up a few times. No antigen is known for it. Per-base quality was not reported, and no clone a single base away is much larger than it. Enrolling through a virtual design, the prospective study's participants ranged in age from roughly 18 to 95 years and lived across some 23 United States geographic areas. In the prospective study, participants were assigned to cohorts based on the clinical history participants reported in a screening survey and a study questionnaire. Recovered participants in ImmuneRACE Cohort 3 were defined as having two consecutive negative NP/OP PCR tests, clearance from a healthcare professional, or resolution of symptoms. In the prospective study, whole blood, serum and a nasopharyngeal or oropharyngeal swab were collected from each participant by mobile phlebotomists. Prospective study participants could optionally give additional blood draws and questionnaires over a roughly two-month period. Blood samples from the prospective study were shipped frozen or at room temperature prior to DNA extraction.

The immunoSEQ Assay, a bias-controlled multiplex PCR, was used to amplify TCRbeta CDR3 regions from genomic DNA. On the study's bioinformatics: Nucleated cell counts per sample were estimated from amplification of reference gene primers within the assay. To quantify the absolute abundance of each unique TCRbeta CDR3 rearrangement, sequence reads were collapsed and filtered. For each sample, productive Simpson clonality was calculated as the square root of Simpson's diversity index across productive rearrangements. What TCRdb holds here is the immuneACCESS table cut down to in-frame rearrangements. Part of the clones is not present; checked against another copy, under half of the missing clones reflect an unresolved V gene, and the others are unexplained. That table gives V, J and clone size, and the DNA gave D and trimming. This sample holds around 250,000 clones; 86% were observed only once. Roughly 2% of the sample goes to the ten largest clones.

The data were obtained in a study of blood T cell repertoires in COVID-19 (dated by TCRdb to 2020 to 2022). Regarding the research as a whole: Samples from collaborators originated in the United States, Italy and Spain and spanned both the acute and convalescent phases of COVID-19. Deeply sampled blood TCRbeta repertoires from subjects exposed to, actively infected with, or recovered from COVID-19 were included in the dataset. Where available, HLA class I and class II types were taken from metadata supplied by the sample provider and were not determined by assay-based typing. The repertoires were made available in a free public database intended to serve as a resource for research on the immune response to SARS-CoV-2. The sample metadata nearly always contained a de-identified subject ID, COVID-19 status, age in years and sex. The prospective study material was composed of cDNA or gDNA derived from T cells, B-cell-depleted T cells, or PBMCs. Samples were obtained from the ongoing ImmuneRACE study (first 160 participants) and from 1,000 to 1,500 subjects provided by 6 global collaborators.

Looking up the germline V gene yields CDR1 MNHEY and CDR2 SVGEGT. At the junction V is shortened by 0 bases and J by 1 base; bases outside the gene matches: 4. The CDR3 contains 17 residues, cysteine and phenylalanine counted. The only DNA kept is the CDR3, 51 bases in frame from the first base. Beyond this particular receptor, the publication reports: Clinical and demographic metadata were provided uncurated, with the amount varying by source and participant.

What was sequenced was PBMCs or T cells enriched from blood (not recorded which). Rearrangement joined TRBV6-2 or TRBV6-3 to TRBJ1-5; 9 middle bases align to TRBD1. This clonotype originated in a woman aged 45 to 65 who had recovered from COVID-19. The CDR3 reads CASSYSQGQGSNQPQHF. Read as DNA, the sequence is TGTGCCAGCAGTTACTCACAGGGACAGGGAAGCAATCAGCCCCAGCATTTT.